A single sample is the source of the 9 T cell receptor beta chains below, sequenced in a study of cytomegalovirus exposure and HLA in healthy donors (dated by TCRdb to 2017 to 2019). Library preparation used the immunoSEQ multiplex PCR assay. The multiplex PCR relied on a mix of 60 forward primers for TCR Vbeta segments and 13 reverse primers for TCR Jbeta segments. Not all clones reach the TCRdb copy of this immuneACCESS table, which keeps in-frame sequences only. Checked studies attribute under half of the gap to unresolved V genes and leave the rest unexplained. The sample includes about 110,000 clones, with around 73% observed a single time. The ten top clones hold 6.5% to 9% of the sample. Sequencing input: PBMCs. The receptors were sampled from a middle-aged woman in good health and CMV-seropositive.

The rearrangement joins TRBV6-1 to TRBJ1-6; D is undetermined. Germline CDR1 MNHNS, CDR2 SASEGT. This CDR3 spans 13 amino acids. V dropped 3 bases and J dropped 8 bases, with 8 bases sitting between them. The CDR3 bases are TGTGCCAGCAGTGACACCCGGGATTCACCCCTCCACTTT. It encodes CASSDTRDSPLHF.

The J gene is TRBJ2-2, the V gene TRBV27; D is possibly TRBD2 (5 bases). The CDR3 consists of 15 residues. V lost 1 base, J lost 8 bases, and 14 bases lay in between. Germline CDR1 MNHEY, CDR2 SMNVEV (reference sequence). The CDR3 nucleotides read TGTGCCAGCAGTTTATGGTGGCCGCGAGGGGGGGAGCTGTTTTTT. It translates to CASSLWWPRGGELFF.

The chain is built from TRBV19 and TRBJ2-2, with 10 bases lining up with TRBD1. The V segment lost 10 bases and the J segment 3 bases; nucleotides outside the gene matches: 2. CDR1 is LNHDA and CDR2 is SQIVND in the germline V gene (reference sequence). CDR3 size: 13 residues. The CDR3 is CATGTGDTGELFF. CDR3 sequence (DNA): TGTGCCACCGGGACAGGGGACACCGGGGAGCTGTTTTTT.

The chain uses TRBV10-3 and TRBJ2-6; D call uncertain. V lost 10 bases and J lost 0, with 16 bases in between. CDR1 and CDR2 (germline): ENHRY, SYGVKD. This CDR3 comprises 16 residues. As DNA, the CDR3 is TGTGCCACCTCGTCCTCTATAAGCTCTGGGGCCAACGTCCTGACTTTC. This codes for CATSSSISSGANVLTF.

CDR3 sequence: CASSEIGQSSYEQYF. The CDR3 nucleotides are TGTGCCAGCAGTGAAATCGGACAAAGCTCCTACGAGCAGTACTTC. The genes are TRBV2 and TRBJ2-7; D perhaps matches TRBD1 (5 bases). With 2 bases removed from V and 0 bases from J, the gap between germline ends came to 11 bases. Germline values: CDR1 SNHLY, CDR2 FYNNEI. The CDR3 contains 15 residues. Variable domain in full (rest from reference TRBV2 and TRBJ2-7): EPEVTQTPSHQVTQMGQEVILRCVPISNHLYFYWYRQILGQKVEFLVSFYNNEISEKSEIFDDQFSVERPDGSNFTLKIRSTKLEDSAMYFCASSEIGQSSYEQYFGPGTRLTVT.

Comment on this clone: Distinct nucleotide sequences in the sample also encode this CDR3. The chain combines TRBV15 with TRBJ1-1; the D is unclear. This CDR3 has 15 amino acids. The ends were cut back, 0 bases at V and 1 base at J, with 9 bases in the middle. Per germline, CDR1 LNHNV and CDR2 YYDKDF (reference sequence). In DNA, the CDR3 is TGTGCCACCAGCAGAGATCCCCGCGGGAACACTGAAGCTTTCTTT. Its translation: CATSRDPRGNTEAFF. Full variable domain (remainder filled in from reference TRBV15 and TRBJ1-1): DAMVIQNPRYQVTQFGKPVTLSCSQTLNHNVMYWYQQKSSQAPKLLFHYYDKDFNNEADTPDNFQSRRPNTSFCFLDIRSPGLGDTAMYLCATSRDPRGNTEAFFGQGTRLTVV.

Details on this clone: The conserved phenylalanine or tryptophan is not found at the CDR3 terminus, so this likely reflects a read error. The DNA is left out, because the CDR3 cannot be placed on it with certainty; the CDR3 is given as TCRdb lists it. The chain is built from TRBV30 and TRBJ2-7; the table calls TRBD1, which could not be checked here. The germline V gene encodes CDR1 GTSNPN and CDR2 SVGIG (reference sequence). The CDR3 is 9 amino acids in total, end residues counted. CDR3 loop: CAWSVQGAS.

The genes are TRBV2 and TRBJ2-1, with 12 bases fitting TRBD2. The CDR3 consists of 17 residues. V dropped 5 bases and J dropped 4; count of bases not matched to a gene: 9. Per the germline V gene, CDR1 is SNHLY and CDR2 is FYNNEI. This chain's CDR3 is CASSRTSGDPPYNEQFF. The CDR3, as DNA: TGTGCCAGCAGTCGGACTAGCGGGGACCCTCCGTACAATGAGCAGTTCTTC.

The V gene is TRBV18, the J gene TRBJ2-3; 7 positions agree with TRBD2. Germline lookup yields CDR1 KGHSH and CDR2 LQKENI. This CDR3 contains 15 residues. After removal of 3 bases from V and 3 bases from J, the junction contained 6 bases not matched to a gene. The CDR3, as DNA: TGTGCCAGCTCACCCAGCGGGGTGGGGACAGATACGCAGTATTTT. Protein sequence: CASSPSGVGTDTQYF.